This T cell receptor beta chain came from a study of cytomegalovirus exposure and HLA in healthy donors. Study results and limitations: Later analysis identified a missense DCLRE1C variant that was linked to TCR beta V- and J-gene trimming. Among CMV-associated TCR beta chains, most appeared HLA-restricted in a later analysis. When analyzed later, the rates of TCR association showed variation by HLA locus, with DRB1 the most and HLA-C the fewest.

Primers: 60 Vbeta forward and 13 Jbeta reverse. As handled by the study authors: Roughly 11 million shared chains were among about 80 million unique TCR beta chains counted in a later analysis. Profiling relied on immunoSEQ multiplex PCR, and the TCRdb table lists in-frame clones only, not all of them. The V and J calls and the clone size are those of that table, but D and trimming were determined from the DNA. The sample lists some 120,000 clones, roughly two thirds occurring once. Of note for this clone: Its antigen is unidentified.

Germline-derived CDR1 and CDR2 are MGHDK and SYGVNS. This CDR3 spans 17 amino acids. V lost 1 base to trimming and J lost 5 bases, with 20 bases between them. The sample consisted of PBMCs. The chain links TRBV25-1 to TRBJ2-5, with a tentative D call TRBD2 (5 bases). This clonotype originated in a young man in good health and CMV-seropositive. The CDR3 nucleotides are TGTGCCAGCAGTGAATTGGGGAGAACAGCGACTTCGGAGACCCAGTACTTC. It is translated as CASSELGRTATSETQYF.